This T cell receptor beta chain originates from a study of STAT5B mutations in CD4+ large granular lymphocyte leukemia. CDR3 size: 14 residues. The germline V gene has CDR1 MNHEY and CDR2 SMNVEV (reference sequence). V was pared by 4 bases and J by 4 bases, with 3 bases of the junction left unmatched. The survey-level immunoSEQ assay was used. Repertoires were generated with immunoSEQ multiplex PCR, while TCRdb's copy carries only in-frame clones and drops some. The data contain some 45,000 clones, approximately 86% of them seen just once; the ten biggest clones take up about 3%. Sequencing was carried out using CD4+ T cells from blood buffy coats. The sequence derives from a human donor in good health. The V and J genes are TRBV27 and TRBJ1-1; 10 nucleotides match TRBD1. CDR3 sequence (DNA): TGTGCCAGCAGTTGGGGACAGGGGATCACTGAAGCTTTCTTT. Its protein product is CASSWGQGITEAFF.